This T cell receptor (beta chain) was sequenced during a study of blood T cells in healthy people across ages. Study-level findings and limits: TCR beta diversity per million T cells fell roughly linearly with age.

This CDR3 contains 14 residues. Germline CDR1 reads SGHRS; CDR2 reads YFSETQ. A second about 7 to 12 cycle PCR used barcoded and J-beta primers. Using its own MiXCR run on the 5' RACE reads, TCRdb lists one record per CDR3 protein. The sample gives 800,000 to 950,000 distinct CDR3 sequences, almost 30% of which show up once; roughly a tenth is in the top ten. Isolation per sample recovered at least 6 million PBMCs. This clonotype has just a few counts. Antigen specificity is unknown. A junction end diverges from the germline sequence, so it may reflect a read error. These data were also reused for a study on T cells of mothers and their children.

Sequencing was carried out using blood. The sequence was obtained from a woman aged 40 to 49 in good health. The chain is built from TRBV5-1 and TRBJ1-1, with D hard to call. The CDR3 here is CASSLERLNTEAFF. The CDR3 DNA reads TGTGCCAGCAGCTTAGAACGGCTGAACACTGAAGCTTTCTTT.